The sequence of this T cell receptor (beta chain) was determined in a study of metastatic and nonmetastatic thyroid tumors. Study as a whole: Malignant and benign thyroid patients had repertoires compared in peripheral blood and tumor or nodule tissue.

Regarding the study as a whole: Patients with malignant thyroid tumors reportedly had significantly higher TCR beta diversity than those with benign nodules, in blood and tumor.

Germline V gives CDR1 LGHDT, CDR2 YNNKEL (reference sequence). V gave up 0 bases and J gave up 5 bases; unmatched junction bases: 13. This CDR3 spans 18 amino acids. Details on this clone: What it recognizes is unknown.

Every patient was untreated before thyroid surgery. Per the authors' pipeline: Clinicopathological groups of papillary thyroid cancer showed CDR3 differences that were used to build a distant-metastasis classifier. TCRdb re-clonotyped the PCR reads through MiXCR. TCRdb's processing, not the authors' own work, is the source of the V and J calls. The table includes 3,500 to 4,500 clones, 23% detected once. This receptor was identified in a male donor with papillary thyroid cancer or a benign thyroid nodule (not recorded which). Some clones in this sample may be carry-over from other donors' samples. Sequenced material: tumor tissue. V is TRBV3-1 and J is TRBJ2-5, with TRBD2 matching over 9 bases. CDR3 bases: TGTGCCAGCAGCCAAGAAATGGGCGGGGGGGCATCAGTGGAGACCCAGTACTTC. It encodes CASSQEMGGGASVETQYF.